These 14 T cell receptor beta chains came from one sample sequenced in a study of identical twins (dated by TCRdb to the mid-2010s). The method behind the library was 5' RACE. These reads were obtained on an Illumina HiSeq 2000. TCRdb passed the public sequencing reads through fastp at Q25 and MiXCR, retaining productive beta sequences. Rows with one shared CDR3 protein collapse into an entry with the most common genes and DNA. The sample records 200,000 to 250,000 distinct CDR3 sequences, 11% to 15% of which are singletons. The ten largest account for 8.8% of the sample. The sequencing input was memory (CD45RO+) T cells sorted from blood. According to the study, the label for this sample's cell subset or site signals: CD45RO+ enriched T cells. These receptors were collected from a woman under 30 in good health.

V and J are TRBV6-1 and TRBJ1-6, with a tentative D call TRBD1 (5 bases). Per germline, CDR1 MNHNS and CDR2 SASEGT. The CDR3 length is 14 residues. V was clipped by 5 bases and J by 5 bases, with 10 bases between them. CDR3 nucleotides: TGTGCCAGCAGTAAGGGAGGGGATAATTCACCCCTCCACTTT. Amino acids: CASSKGGDNSPLHF.

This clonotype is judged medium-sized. CDR3 coding DNA: TGTGCCACCAGTGACTCAGCAAATGAGCAGTTCTTC. Translated, it gives CATSDSANEQFF. This chain uses TRBV24-1 with TRBJ2-1; D call uncertain. Trimming removed 4 bases at V and 7 bases at J, with 7 bases between. Germline V gene sequence: CDR1 KGHDR, CDR2 SFDVKD. The CDR3 length is 12 residues.

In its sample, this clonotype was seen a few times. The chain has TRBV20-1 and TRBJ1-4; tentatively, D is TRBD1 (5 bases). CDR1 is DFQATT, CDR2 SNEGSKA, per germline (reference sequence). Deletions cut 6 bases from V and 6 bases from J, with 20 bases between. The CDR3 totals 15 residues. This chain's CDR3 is CSAPPARAGYEKLFF. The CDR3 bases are TGCAGTGCCCCACCAGCCAGGGCGGGGTATGAAAAACTGTTTTTT.

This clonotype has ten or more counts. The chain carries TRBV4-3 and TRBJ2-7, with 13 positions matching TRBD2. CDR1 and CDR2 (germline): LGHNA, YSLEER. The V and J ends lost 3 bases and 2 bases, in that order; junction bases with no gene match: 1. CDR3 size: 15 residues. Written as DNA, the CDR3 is TGCGCCAGCAGCCAGGGACTAGCGGGAACCTACGAGCAGTACTTC. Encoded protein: CASSQGLAGTYEQYF.

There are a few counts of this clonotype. CDR3 nucleotide sequence: TGTGCCAGCAGGATTCTCCCTTCAGGGAAGGGTGAAGCTTTCTTT. Encoded protein: CASRILPSGKGEAFF. The chain joins TRBV6-1 to TRBJ1-1, with D maybe TRBD1 (5 bases). Germline V gene sequence: CDR1 MNHNS, CDR2 SASEGT. There are 15 residues in the CDR3. Between the trimmed V and J ends, which lost 6 bases and 7 bases, there was a span of 21 bases.

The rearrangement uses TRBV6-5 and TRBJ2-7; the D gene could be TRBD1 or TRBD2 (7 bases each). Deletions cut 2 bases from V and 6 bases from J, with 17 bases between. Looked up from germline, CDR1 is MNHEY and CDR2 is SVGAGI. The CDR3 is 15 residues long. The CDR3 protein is CASSYRRAGGGEQYF. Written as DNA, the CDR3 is TGTGCCAGCAGTTACCGGAGGGCAGGGGGGGGCGAGCAGTACTTC.

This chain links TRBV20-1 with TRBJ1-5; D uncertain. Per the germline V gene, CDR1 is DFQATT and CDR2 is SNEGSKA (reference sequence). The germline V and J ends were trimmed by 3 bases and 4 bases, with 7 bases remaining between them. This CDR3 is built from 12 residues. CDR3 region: CSASGRNQPQHF. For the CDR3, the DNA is TGCAGTGCTAGTGGTAGAAATCAGCCCCAGCATTTT.

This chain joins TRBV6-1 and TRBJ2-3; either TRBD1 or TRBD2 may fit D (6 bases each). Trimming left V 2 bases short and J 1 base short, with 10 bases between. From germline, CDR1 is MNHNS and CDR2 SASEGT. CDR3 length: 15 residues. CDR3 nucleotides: TGTGCCAGCAGTGAATGGGGGGCGGGCACAGATACGCAGTATTTT. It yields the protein CASSEWGAGTDTQYF.

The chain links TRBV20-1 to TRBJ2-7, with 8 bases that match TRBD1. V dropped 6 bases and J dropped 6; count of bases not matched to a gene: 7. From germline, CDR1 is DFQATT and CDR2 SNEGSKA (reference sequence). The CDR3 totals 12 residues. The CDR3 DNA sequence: TGCAGTGCACCGGACAGGGTCTCCGAGCAGTACTTC. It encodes CSAPDRVSEQYF.

CDR3 sequence: CATTSSGNTIYF. For the CDR3, the DNA is TGTGCCACCACAAGCTCTGGAAACACCATATATTTT. The chain couples TRBV6-5 to TRBJ1-3; unclear D gene. Germline CDR1 and CDR2: MNHEY and SVGAGI. V dropped 10 bases and J dropped 0 bases, with 7 bases sitting between them. This CDR3 contains 12 residues.

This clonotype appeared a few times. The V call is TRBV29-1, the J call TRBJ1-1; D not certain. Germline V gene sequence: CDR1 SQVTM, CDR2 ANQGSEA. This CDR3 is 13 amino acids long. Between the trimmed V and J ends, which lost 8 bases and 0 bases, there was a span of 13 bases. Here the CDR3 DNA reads TGCAGCCTCAGGACGGCCATGAACACTGAAGCTTTCTTT. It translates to CSLRTAMNTEAFF.

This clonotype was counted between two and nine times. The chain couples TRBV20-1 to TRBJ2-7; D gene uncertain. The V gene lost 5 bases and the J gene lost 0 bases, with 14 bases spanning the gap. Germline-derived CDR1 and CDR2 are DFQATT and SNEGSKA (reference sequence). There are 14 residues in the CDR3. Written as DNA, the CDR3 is TGCAGTGCTGCCTACCAACCCCTCTCCTACGAGCAGTACTTC. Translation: CSAAYQPLSYEQYF.

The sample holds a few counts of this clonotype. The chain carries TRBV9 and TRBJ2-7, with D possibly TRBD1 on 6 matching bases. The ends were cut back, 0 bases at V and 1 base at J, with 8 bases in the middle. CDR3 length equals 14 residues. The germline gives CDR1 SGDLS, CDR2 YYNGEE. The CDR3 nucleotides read TGTGCCAGCAGCGTAGGTGGACAGTCCTACGAGCAGTACTTC. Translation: CASSVGGQSYEQYF.

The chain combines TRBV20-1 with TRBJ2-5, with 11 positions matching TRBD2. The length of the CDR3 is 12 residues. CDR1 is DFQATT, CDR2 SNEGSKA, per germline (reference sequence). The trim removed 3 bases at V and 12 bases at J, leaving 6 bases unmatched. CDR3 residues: CSARGTSGREYF. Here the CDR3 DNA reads TGCAGTGCTAGGGGGACTAGCGGCCGGGAGTACTTC.